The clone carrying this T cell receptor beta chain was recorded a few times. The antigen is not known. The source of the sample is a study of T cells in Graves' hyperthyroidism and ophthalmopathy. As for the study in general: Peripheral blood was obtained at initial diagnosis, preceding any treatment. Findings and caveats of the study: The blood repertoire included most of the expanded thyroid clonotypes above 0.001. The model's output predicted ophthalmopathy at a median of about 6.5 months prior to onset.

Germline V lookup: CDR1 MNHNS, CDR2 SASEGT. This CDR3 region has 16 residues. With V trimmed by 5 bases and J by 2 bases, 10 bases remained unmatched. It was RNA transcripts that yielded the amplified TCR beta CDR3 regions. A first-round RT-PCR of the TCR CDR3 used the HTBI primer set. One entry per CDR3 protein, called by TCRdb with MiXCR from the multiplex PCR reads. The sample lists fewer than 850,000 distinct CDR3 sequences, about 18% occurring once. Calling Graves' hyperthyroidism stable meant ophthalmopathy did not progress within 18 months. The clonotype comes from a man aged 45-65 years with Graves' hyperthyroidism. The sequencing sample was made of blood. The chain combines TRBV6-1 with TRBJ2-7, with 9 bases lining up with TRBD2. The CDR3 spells CASSYLRLAVPYEQYF. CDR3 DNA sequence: TGTGCCAGCAGTTATCTTAGACTAGCGGTACCCTACGAGCAGTACTTC.